These T cell receptor beta chains were read from a single sample in a study of T cells after yellow fever vaccination. TCRdb called the 5' RACE reads again in MiXCR, with one record for every CDR3 protein. Among some 390,000 distinct CDR3 sequences, roughly a sixth were seen once, and the ten largest hold roughly a sixth. The material sequenced was PBMCs, taken before the yellow fever booster vaccination. These receptors originate from a man aged 18 to 35 who received the YFV17D yellow fever vaccine. CDR3s include the opening cysteine and the closing phenylalanine or tryptophan. The D gene is left open where the match is weak. Only some rows state a clone size, as once, few, many or a class for expanded clones.

TRBV6-5,NA,TRBJ2-3,NA,TGTGCCAGCAGTTATTCGCCCTACAGGGGCACAGATACGCAGTATTTT,CASSYSPYRGTDTQYF
TRBV5-5,NA,TRBJ1-4,few,TGTGCCAGCAGCCCTGGACAGATGAATGAAAAACTGTTTTTT,CASSPGQMNEKLFF
TRBV9,TRBD1,TRBJ1-2,few,TGTGCCAGCAGCGCGACAGGGGGGGACTATGGCTACACCTTC,CASSATGGDYGYTF
TRBV18,NA,TRBJ1-2,few,TGTGCCAGCTCACCACAGGGAGGTTCTTTGGGCTACACCTTC,CASSPQGGSLGYTF
TRBV7-2,NA,TRBJ2-7,many,TGTGCCAGCAGCTTAGACCCTTACAACGAGCAGTACTTC,CASSLDPYNEQYF
TRBV12-3/TRBV12-4,TRBD2,TRBJ2-2,NA,TGTGCCAGCTGCGGGACGGGGGGAGTTAGAACCGGGGAGCTGTTTTTT,CASCGTGGVRTGELFF
TRBV7-2,NA,TRBJ1-2,few,TGTGCCAGCAGCTTAGACGCAGGGATAGGATATGGCTACACCTTC,CASSLDAGIGYGYTF
TRBV12-3/TRBV12-4,NA,TRBJ1-2,NA,TGTGCCAGCAGTCCAGGACCTGCCGGCTACACCTTC,CASSPGPAGYTF
TRBV11-2,NA,TRBJ2-7,NA,TGTGCCAGCCCCCCCGGACACAGCTCCTACGAGCAGTACTTC,CASPPGHSSYEQYF
TRBV20-1,TRBD2,TRBJ2-3,few,TGCAGTGCTAGACTAGCGGATCTCACAGATACGCAGTATTTT,CSARLADLTDTQYF
TRBV3-1,TRBD1,TRBJ2-3,few,TGTGCCAGCAGCCTACAGACAGGGGAAGGGTATACGCAGTATTTT,CASSLQTGEGYTQYF
TRBV3-1,TRBD2,TRBJ2-3,few,TGTGCCAGCAGCGAGGAAAGGACTAGCGGGGATAAAGATACGCAGTATTTT,CASSEERTSGDKDTQYF
TRBV4-2,TRBD2,TRBJ2-3,many,TGTGCCAGCAGCTCAGCAAGACTAGCCCTCGTCGCAGATACGCAGTATTTT,CASSSARLALVADTQYF